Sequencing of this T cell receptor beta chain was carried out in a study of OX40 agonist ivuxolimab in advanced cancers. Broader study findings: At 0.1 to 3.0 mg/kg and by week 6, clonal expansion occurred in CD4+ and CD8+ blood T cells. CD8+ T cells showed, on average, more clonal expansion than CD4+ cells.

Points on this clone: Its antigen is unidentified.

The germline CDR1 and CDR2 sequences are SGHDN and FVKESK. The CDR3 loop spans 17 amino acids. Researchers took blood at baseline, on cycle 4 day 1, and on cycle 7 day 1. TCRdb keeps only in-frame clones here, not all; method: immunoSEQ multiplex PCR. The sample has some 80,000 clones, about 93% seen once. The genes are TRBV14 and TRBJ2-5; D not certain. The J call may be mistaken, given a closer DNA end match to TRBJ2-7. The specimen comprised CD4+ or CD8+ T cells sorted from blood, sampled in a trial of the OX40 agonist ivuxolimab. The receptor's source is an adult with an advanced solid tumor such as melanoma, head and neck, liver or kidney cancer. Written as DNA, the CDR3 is TGTGCCAGCAGCCAAGAGGACCCGATTCCCCGCTCCTACGAGCAGTACTTC. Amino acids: CASSQEDPIPRSYEQYF.